Listed here are 32 T cell receptor beta chains from one sample, sequenced in a study of blood T cell repertoires in COVID-19. Sequencing used immunoSEQ multiplex PCR; TCRdb keeps in-frame clones, though not all of them. The data contain roughly 40,000 clones, almost 95% of them seen just once; the ten biggest clones take up 9.2%. Specimen: peripheral blood. The receptor source for this set is a man aged 45 to 65 with active COVID-19.

The gene calls are TRBV19 and TRBJ1-1; 8 bases fit TRBD1. The germline V gene encodes CDR1 LNHDA and CDR2 SQIVND (reference sequence). This CDR3 contains 20 residues. The J segment lost 2 bases and the V segment lost 4 bases, leaving 21 bases of the junction unmatched. Written as DNA, the CDR3 is TGTGCCAGTAGTACGACGGGCCGTTATCGGCAGACAGGGGTAAACACTGAAGCTTTCTTT. Translation gives CASSTTGRYRQTGVNTEAFF.

In this sample, this clone turned up once. The chain employs TRBV19 and TRBJ2-1; TRBD1 matches 7 bases. The CDR3 extends over 15 amino acids. CDR1 and CDR2 from the germline V gene are LNHDA and SQIVND (reference sequence). The J segment lost 5 bases and the V segment lost 4 bases, leaving 8 bases of the junction unmatched. The CDR3 region is CASSRQTGLNNEQFF. Written as DNA, the CDR3 is TGTGCCAGTAGTAGGCAGACAGGGCTCAACAATGAGCAGTTCTTC.

The CDR3 DNA follows: TGCGCCAGCAGCTGGGACAGGGCTTACACTGAAGCTTTCTTT. As protein: CASSWDRAYTEAFF. The chain couples TRBV5-1 to TRBJ1-1; 9 nucleotides match TRBD1. CDR3 length equals 14 residues. Germline V gives CDR1 SGHRS, CDR2 YFSETQ. The V and J ends lost 3 bases and 3 bases, in that order; junction bases with no gene match: 3.

The rearrangement joins TRBV9 to TRBJ1-4; tentative D call: TRBD1 (5 bases). From germline, CDR1 is SGDLS and CDR2 YYNGEE. The CDR3 extends over 14 amino acids. Deletions cut 0 bases from V and 8 bases from J, with 11 bases between. CDR3 sequence reads: CASSVAQGQEKLFF. The CDR3 coding sequence is TGTGCCAGCAGCGTAGCCCAGGGTCAGGAAAAACTGTTTTTT.

CDR3: CASSFRDSAGYTF. The CDR3 coding sequence is TGTGCCAGCAGCTTCAGGGACAGCGCTGGCTACACCTTC. The genes are TRBV7-9 and TRBJ1-2; TRBD1 aligns across 7 bases. V lost 3 bases, J lost 7 bases, and 5 bases stayed unmatched. CDR1 is SEHNR and CDR2 is FQNEAQ in the germline V gene (reference sequence). The CDR3 contains 13 residues.

The chain carries TRBV5-1 and TRBJ2-7, with 10 bases that match TRBD2. Per germline, CDR1 SGHRS and CDR2 YFSETQ. V shed 1 base and J 5 bases; nucleotides not matched to a gene: 6. The CDR3 has 15 amino acids. The chain's CDR3 is CASSLPSGSLDEQYF. The CDR3 DNA is TGCGCCAGCAGCTTGCCTAGCGGGAGTTTGGACGAGCAGTACTTC.

Comment on this clone: Sequence at one end of the junction differs from germline and may be a read error. V usage is TRBV10-3 and J usage is TRBJ2-1; TRBD2 might be the D (5 bases). This CDR3 spans 15 amino acids. The germline CDR1 and CDR2 sequences are ENHRY and SYGVKD. The CDR3 reads CAIRDKDSGVNEQFF. DNA of the CDR3: TGTGCCATCCGTGATAAGGACTCCGGCGTGAATGAGCAGTTCTTC.

This clone was recorded once. The sample carries other DNA sequences with the same CDR3. The chain links TRBV20-1 to TRBJ1-2, with TRBD1 matching over 7 bases. Germline V gene sequence: CDR1 DFQATT, CDR2 SNEGSKA (reference sequence). The V and J ends lost 6 bases and 5 bases, in that order; junction bases with no gene match: 3. There are 11 residues in the CDR3. This CDR3 reads CSAGTDYGYTF. CDR3 DNA: TGCAGTGCAGGGACAGATTATGGCTACACCTTC.

The CDR3 spells CASSYTSLSWELFF. The CDR3 coding sequence is TGTGCCAGCAGTTACACCTCACTGTCGTGGGAGCTGTTTTTT. This chain uses TRBV6-6 with TRBJ2-2; D uncertain. V dropped 2 bases and J dropped 9 bases, with 13 bases sitting between them. Germline V lookup: CDR1 MNHNY, CDR2 SVGAGI (reference sequence). The CDR3 covers 14 residues.

V gene TRBV19 combines with J gene TRBJ2-1; TRBD1 matches at 8 bases. Germline-derived CDR1 and CDR2 are LNHDA and SQIVND (reference sequence). The J segment lost 4 bases and the V segment lost 4 bases, leaving 9 bases of the junction unmatched. CDR3 size: 16 residues. CDR3 in DNA: TGTGCCAGTAGTAGGAGTTCGGACAGGGCTTACAATGAGCAGTTCTTC. Encoded protein: CASSRSSDRAYNEQFF.

The chain combines TRBV27 with TRBJ2-1, with D possibly TRBD2 on 6 matching bases. The CDR3 extends over 14 amino acids. V lost 2 bases and J 7 bases, leaving 12 bases between the germline ends. The germline V gene encodes CDR1 MNHEY and CDR2 SMNVEV (reference sequence). The CDR3 loop reads CASSLLAQVNEQFF. The CDR3 bases are TGTGCCAGCAGTTTACTAGCGCAGGTGAATGAGCAGTTCTTC.

The J gene is TRBJ1-6, the V gene TRBV24-1; D unclear. CDR1 is KGHDR and CDR2 is SFDVKD in the germline V gene. The V and J ends lost 5 bases and 0 bases respectively, with 7 bases between them. The CDR3 is 15 amino acids. The CDR3 DNA follows: TGTGCCACCAGTGTGACATCCTCCTATAATTCACCCCTCCACTTT. Amino acid sequence: CATSVTSSYNSPLHF.

There are a few counts of this clone. The rearrangement uses TRBV20-1 and TRBJ2-7, with TRBD1 matching 8 bases. Per germline, CDR1 DFQATT and CDR2 SNEGSKA (reference sequence). The CDR3 runs 11 residues. The trim removed 6 bases at V and 8 bases at J, leaving 6 bases unmatched. In DNA, the CDR3 is TGCAGTGCGAGGACAGGGCGTAAGCAGTACTTC. It translates to CSARTGRKQYF.

CDR3 DNA: TGTGCCAGCAGCCCCCATCCTGCTAGCGGGGGGAAGGGAAAGGAGCAGTTCTTC. Residues: CASSPHPASGGKGKEQFF. The chain employs TRBV28 and TRBJ2-1; 11 bases are a match to TRBD2. The CDR3 length is 18 residues. The V and J ends lost 6 bases and 10 bases, in that order; junction bases with no gene match: 20. The germline V gene has CDR1 MDHEN and CDR2 SYDVKM.

V usage is TRBV5-1 and J usage is TRBJ2-3, with D perhaps matching TRBD2 (6 bases). The CDR3 has 15 residues. In germline, CDR1 is SGHRS, CDR2 YFSETQ. Trimming removed 0 bases from V and 6 bases from J, with 14 bases in between. The CDR3 sequence is CASSLVGQAGDTQYF. CDR3 in DNA: TGCGCCAGCAGCTTGGTAGGCCAGGCGGGGGATACGCAGTATTTT. Using reference TRBV5-1 and TRBJ2-3 for the parts outside the CDR3, the full variable domain is KAGVTQTPRYLIKTRGQQVTLSCSPISGHRSVSWYQQTPGQGLQFLFEYFSETQRNKGNFPGRFSGRQFSNSRSEMNVSTLELGDSALYLCASSLVGQAGDTQYFGPGTRLTVL.

CDR3 in DNA: TGTGCCAGCAGCTTTAGCGGGAGGCTTTGGGCTAGCACAGATACGCAGTATTTT. This translates into CASSFSGRLWASTDTQYF. This rearrangement joins TRBV11-2 to TRBJ2-3; 10 nucleotides match TRBD2. V trimming: 3 bases; J trimming: 0 bases; junction bases outside the gene matches: 9. The CDR3 is 18 residues long. The germline V gene has CDR1 SGHAT and CDR2 FQNNGV.

The CDR3 coding sequence is TGTGCCAGCAGCGTATCCCTTACAGCTACGAAGCAGTACTTC. Translated, it gives CASSVSLTATKQYF. The chain couples TRBV9 to TRBJ2-7; D unclear. CDR3 length equals 14 residues. The germline V and J ends were trimmed by 1 base and 8 bases, with 16 bases remaining between them. Germline V gives CDR1 SGDLS, CDR2 YYNGEE.

The CDR3 sequence: CASSEEGAGANVLTF. CDR3 nucleotides: TGTGCCAGCAGTGAAGAGGGGGCTGGGGCCAACGTCCTGACTTTC. V is TRBV6-1 and J is TRBJ2-6; the D gene is possibly TRBD1 (6 bases). CDR1 and CDR2 (germline): MNHNS, SASEGT. Trimming removed 1 base from V and 2 bases from J, with 6 bases in between. This CDR3 is built from 15 residues.

This chain links TRBV10-2 with TRBJ2-3; perhaps TRBD1 as D (5 bases). The CDR3 has 16 residues. Trimming stripped 3 bases from V and 6 bases from J, with 19 bases between. Germline values: CDR1 WSHSY, CDR2 SAAADI. Here the CDR3 DNA reads TGCGCCAGCAGTGACCCTGCCAGGGCTGGTTCTGATACGCAGTATTTT. It yields the protein CASSDPARAGSDTQYF.

V and J are TRBV28 and TRBJ2-1; 7 bases align to TRBD2. The trim removed 7 bases at V and 13 bases at J, leaving 10 bases unmatched. The CDR3 covers 12 residues. The germline CDR1 and CDR2 sequences are MDHEN and SYDVKM. CDR3 sequence (DNA): TGTGCCAGCACCAGCGGGACGAGACGTCAGTTCTTC. It yields the protein CASTSGTRRQFF.

This clone was counted once. The J gene is TRBJ1-3, the V gene TRBV19; 9 nucleotides agree with TRBD1. CDR3 size: 15 residues. Germline V gives CDR1 LNHDA, CDR2 SQIVND (reference sequence). V was clipped by 7 bases and J by 2 bases; unmatched bases: 6. This CDR3 is CASNFRQGAGNTIYF. The CDR3 nucleotides are TGTGCCAGTAACTTCCGACAGGGGGCTGGAAACACCATATATTTT.

The rearrangement links TRBV5-8 to TRBJ2-2; possible D gene TRBD2, 6 bases. From germline, CDR1 is SGHTS and CDR2 YDEGEE. The ends were cut back, 0 bases at V and 8 bases at J, with 14 bases in the middle. This CDR3 has 15 residues. The chain's CDR3 is CASSLATGRTGELFF. DNA for the CDR3: TGTGCCAGCAGCTTGGCGACCGGGAGAACGGGGGAGCTGTTTTTT. Combining the CDR3 with reference TRBV5-8 and TRBJ2-2 gives the whole variable domain EAGVTQSPTHLIKTRGQQATLRCSPISGHTSVYWYQQALGLGLQFLLWYDEGEERNRGNFPPRFSGRQFPNYSSELNVNALELEDSALYLCASSLATGRTGELFFGEGSRLTVL.

The rearrangement joins TRBV7-9 to TRBJ2-5; D call uncertain. V gave up 5 bases and J gave up 5 bases, with 9 bases separating them. Looked up from germline, CDR1 is SEHNR and CDR2 is FQNEAQ (reference sequence). The CDR3 consists of 12 residues. The CDR3 coding sequence is TGTGCCAGCAGCCAGAATCAGGAGACCCAGTACTTC. Translating gives CASSQNQETQYF.

V usage is TRBV28 and J usage is TRBJ1-1; the match to TRBD1 covers 7 bases. CDR3 length equals 13 residues. Germline V lookup: CDR1 MDHEN, CDR2 SYDVKM. The junction had 5 bases not matched to a gene; V was cut back by 6 bases and J by 4 bases. The DNA for the CDR3 is TGTGCCAGCAGCCGGGGGACAGTCACTGAAGCTTTCTTT. Amino acids: CASSRGTVTEAFF.

This chain joins TRBV2 and TRBJ1-4, with D perhaps matching TRBD1 (5 bases). Trimming shortened V by 10 bases and J by 4 bases, and 16 bases separated the two germline ends. Germline assignment: CDR1 SNHLY and CDR2 FYNNEI. This CDR3 contains 14 residues. CDR3 protein: CATSRAMGNEKLFF. For the CDR3, the DNA is TGTGCCACCTCCAGGGCCATGGGTAATGAAAAACTGTTTTTT.

The chain employs TRBV7-9 and TRBJ2-1, with a weak D call TRBD1 (5 bases). Germline V gene sequence: CDR1 SEHNR, CDR2 FQNEAQ (reference sequence). The V end lost 4 bases, the J end lost 10 bases, and 11 bases lay between the germline ends. CDR3 length equals 12 residues. Here the CDR3 DNA reads TGTGCCAGCAGCTGGGAAGGGGCAGAGCAGTTCTTC. This translates into CASSWEGAEQFF. Using reference TRBV7-9 and TRBJ2-1 for the parts outside the CDR3, the full variable domain is DTGVSQNPRHKITKRGQNVTFRCDPISEHNRLYWYRQTLGQGPEFLTYFQNEAQLEKSRLLSDRFSAERPKGSFSTLEIQRTEQGDSAMYLCASSWEGAEQFFGPGTRLTVL.

This clone was recorded once. The chain carries TRBV28 and TRBJ2-1; 9 nucleotides align to TRBD2. This CDR3 has 16 residues. CDR1 and CDR2 from the germline V gene are MDHEN and SYDVKM. V lost 5 bases to trimming and J lost 2 bases; unmatched junction nucleotides: 7. This CDR3 is CASSPLSGRTYNEQFF. CDR3 nucleotide sequence: TGTGCCAGCAGTCCCCTTAGCGGGAGAACCTACAATGAGCAGTTCTTC. The complete variable domain, with remaining parts taken from reference TRBV28 and TRBJ2-1, reads DVKVTQSSRYLVKRTGEKVFLECVQDMDHENMFWYRQDPGLGLRLIYFSYDVKMKEKGDIPEGYSVSREKKERFSLILESASTNQTSMYLCASSPLSGRTYNEQFFGPGTRLTVL.

This chain connects TRBV25-1 to TRBJ1-1, with no clear D. The CDR3 contains 12 residues. V was clipped by 3 bases and J by 0 bases, with 2 bases between them. Germline V CDR1 and CDR2: MGHDK, SYGVNS. The CDR3 region is CASSDMNTEAFF. For the CDR3, the DNA is TGTGCCAGCAGTGACATGAACACTGAAGCTTTCTTT.

V and J are TRBV5-6 and TRBJ2-7; D uncertain. Looked up from germline, CDR1 is SGHDT and CDR2 is YYEEEE. Trimming pared 3 bases from V and 2 bases from J, leaving 12 bases between. This CDR3 has 14 residues. The DNA for the CDR3 is TGTGCCAGCAGCTCGGTACAGCTTCCCTACGAGCAGTACTTC. Protein sequence: CASSSVQLPYEQYF.

The chain has TRBV7-3 and TRBJ2-1; 9 positions agree with TRBD1. V dropped 5 bases and J dropped 10; count of bases not matched to a gene: 12. CDR1 and CDR2 (germline): SGHTA, FQGTGA. This CDR3 is 15 amino acids long. In DNA, the CDR3 is TGTGCCAGCAGCCCGACAGGGGGTGCGCCGAGGGAGCAGTTCTTC. Residues: CASSPTGGAPREQFF.

The V call is TRBV30, the J call TRBJ2-2; 12 positions match TRBD2. CDR3 size: 17 residues. The V and J ends lost 3 bases and 3 bases, in that order; junction bases with no gene match: 8. Germline V gives CDR1 GTSNPN, CDR2 SVGIG (reference sequence). CDR3 sequence reads: CAWRWLAGGPDTGELFF. The CDR3 DNA reads as TGTGCCTGGAGGTGGCTAGCGGGAGGGCCTGACACCGGGGAGCTGTTTTTT.

This clone occurred once. The CDR3 loop reads CASSESLSGNTIYF. CDR3 coding DNA: TGTGCCAGCAGCGAAAGCCTCTCTGGAAACACCATATATTTT. The chain has TRBV28 and TRBJ1-3, with D uncertain. Germline lookup yields CDR1 MDHEN and CDR2 SYDVKM. Trimming stripped 6 bases from V and 0 bases from J, with 9 bases between. This CDR3 region has 14 residues. The full variable domain, completed using reference TRBV28 and TRBJ1-3, is DVKVTQSSRYLVKRTGEKVFLECVQDMDHENMFWYRQDPGLGLRLIYFSYDVKMKEKGDIPEGYSVSREKKERFSLILESASTNQTSMYLCASSESLSGNTIYFGEGSWLTVV.